This TCR beta chain was sequenced for a study of CD8 T cells in ankylosing spondylitis. Study-wide results and limits: As reported, disease-linked clones showed significant enrichment in matched ankylosing spondylitis synovial fluid. There were earlier reports of some motif variants in reactive arthritis synovial fluid and blood.

The germline V gene encodes CDR1 MNHEY and CDR2 SVGAGI. This CDR3 contains 14 residues. In regard to this clonotype: What it binds is not known. Given a much more abundant clone one base away, this may be a read error.

As the method for making TCR beta libraries, quantitative 5'-RACE with molecular barcodes was used. Each CDR3 protein is one row after TCRdb ran MiXCR on the 5' RACE reads. The profile shows fewer than 250,000 distinct CDR3 sequences, 10% to 13% of them singletons. The source is a male donor with ankylosing spondylitis or in good health (not recorded which). Input material: blood, either unsorted or a sorted T cell fraction (not recorded which). This rearrangement joins TRBV6-5 to TRBJ1-1; the match to TRBD1 covers 9 bases. The CDR3 nucleotides read TGTGGCAGCAGTTACAGGGACAGGGACGCTGAAGCTTTCTTT. It is translated as CGSSYRDRDAEAFF.